Only a few counts were recorded for the clone carrying this TCR beta chain. Its antigen is unidentified. This sample is part of a study of T cells in Graves' hyperthyroidism and ophthalmopathy. Amplification targeted TCR beta CDR3 regions from RNA transcripts. TCR CDR3 underwent first-round RT-PCR with the HTBI primer set. TCRdb itself ran the multiplex PCR reads through MiXCR, one entry per CDR3 protein. Of around 600,000 distinct CDR3 sequences listed, about 14% are singletons. Study results and limitations: Most clonotypes that expanded in the thyroid above 0.001 also showed up in blood.

The study excluded patients with uncontrolled infection, other autoimmune disease, pregnancy or lactation. The source of the PBMCs was 10 ml of fresh peripheral blood. This receptor was identified in a woman between 18 and 29 years old with Graves' ophthalmopathy. The sequenced material came from blood.

The CDR3 DNA is TGTGCCAGCAGCAACCGGGGGGGCTCTCAGCCCCAGCATTTT. Translation gives CASSNRGGSQPQHF. The chain is built from TRBV5-6 and TRBJ1-5; D possibly corresponds to TRBD1 (6 bases). Germline V gives CDR1 SGHDT, CDR2 YYEEEE. The CDR3 spans 14 residues. Trimming left V 4 bases short and J 6 bases short, with 14 bases between.